The clone carrying this T cell receptor beta chain was counted a few times. Its specificity is unknown. Trimming at V came to 4 bases and at J to 3 bases, leaving 12 bases not matched to a gene. Germline values: CDR1 DFQATT, CDR2 SNEGSKA (reference sequence). The CDR3 is made up of 17 amino acids. Each cDNA held unique molecular identifiers, and template switching gave it a universal primer site. One entry per CDR3 protein results from TCRdb running MiXCR on the 5' RACE reads. The table lists 450,000 or so distinct CDR3 sequences, approximately 25% of them singletons. This specimen belongs to a study of identical twins. Findings of the study overall: Those out-of-frame alpha sequences shared by twins showed an excess of low generation probability.

Another study also made use of these data, one on T cells expressing NK-cell markers. According to that study: Seven HCMV-seropositive donors and one seronegative donor made up the eight sequenced donors. Dominant NKG2C+ clonotypes made up roughly 1.0-7.5% of CD8+ T cells in several donors.

V and J are TRBV20-1 and TRBJ2-1; 10 nucleotides align to TRBD2. This TCR was recovered from a woman aged 18-29 years in good health. Sequencing was done on a sample of CD4+ T cells sorted from blood. CDR3: CSANYPPGLAFYNEQFF. The CDR3 DNA sequence: TGCAGTGCTAATTACCCTCCGGGACTAGCGTTCTACAATGAGCAGTTCTTC.